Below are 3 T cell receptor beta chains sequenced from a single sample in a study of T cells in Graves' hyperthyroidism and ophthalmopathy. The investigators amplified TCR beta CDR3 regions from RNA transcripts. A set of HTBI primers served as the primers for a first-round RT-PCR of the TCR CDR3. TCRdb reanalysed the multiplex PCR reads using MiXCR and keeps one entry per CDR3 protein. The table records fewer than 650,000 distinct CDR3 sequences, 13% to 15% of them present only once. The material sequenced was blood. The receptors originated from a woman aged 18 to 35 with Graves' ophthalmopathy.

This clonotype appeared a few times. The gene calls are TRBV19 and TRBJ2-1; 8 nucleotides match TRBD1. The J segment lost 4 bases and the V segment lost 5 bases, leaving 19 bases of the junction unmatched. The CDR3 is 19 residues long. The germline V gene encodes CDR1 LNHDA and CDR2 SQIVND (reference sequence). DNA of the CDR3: TGTGCCAGTAGTTTCGGCCGCAACTCCTATCAGGGGGCTTACAATGAGCAGTTCTTC. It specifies CASSFGRNSYQGAYNEQFF.

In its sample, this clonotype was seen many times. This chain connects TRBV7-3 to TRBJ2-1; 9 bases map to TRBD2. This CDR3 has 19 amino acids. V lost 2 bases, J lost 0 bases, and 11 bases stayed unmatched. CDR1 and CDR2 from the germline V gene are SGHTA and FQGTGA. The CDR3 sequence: CASSLEGLATPSSYNEQFF. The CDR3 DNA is TGTGCCAGCAGCTTAGAGGGACTAGCAACCCCCAGCTCCTACAATGAGCAGTTCTTC.

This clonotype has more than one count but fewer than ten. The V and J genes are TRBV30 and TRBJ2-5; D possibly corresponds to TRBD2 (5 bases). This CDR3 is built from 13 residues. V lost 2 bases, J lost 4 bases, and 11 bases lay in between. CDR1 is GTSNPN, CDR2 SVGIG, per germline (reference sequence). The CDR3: CAWSLRAGETQYF. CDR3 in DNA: TGTGCCTGGAGTTTGAGGGCCGGAGAGACCCAGTACTTC.